This T cell receptor (beta chain) was sequenced for a study of T cell changes during pregnancy in multiple sclerosis (dated by TCRdb to between 2018 and 2020). About the investigation overall: In women with multiple sclerosis, the researchers looked at how the T cell repertoire shifted as pregnancy progressed.

Compared with germline, V lacks 6 bases and J lacks 2 bases; bases without a gene match: 11. The CDR3 runs 16 residues from the cysteine to the phenylalanine. Of the read, only the CDR3 DNA is kept; its 48 bases are in frame from base 1. Reading the germline V gene (reference sequence) gives CDR1 MNHEY and CDR2 SMNVEV. Comments on this clone: This receptor's antigen is unknown. Within one base of it there is no much larger clone, and no base qualities were kept.

Library construction relied on the immunoSEQ multiplex PCR assay. In TCRdb, the immuneACCESS table is reduced to in-frame sequences with V and J assigned. These tables do not hold every clone; where another copy was compared, an unresolved V gene accounts for under half, and the others remain unexplained. The sample table records tens of thousands of clones; about 95% of these occur just once. The ten largest clones represent over 2% of the sample. Sequencing was performed on CD8+ T cells from peripheral blood mononuclear cells, taken after pregnancy. The sequence came from a female donor with multiple sclerosis, enrolled in a pregnancy study. The sequence joins TRBV27 to TRBJ2-3, with 7 central nucleotides matching TRBD2. The nucleotides read TGTGCCAGCAGGGCACTGGGGGGAGGGAACACAGATACGCAGTATTTT. Its translation reads: CASRALGGGNTDTQYF.